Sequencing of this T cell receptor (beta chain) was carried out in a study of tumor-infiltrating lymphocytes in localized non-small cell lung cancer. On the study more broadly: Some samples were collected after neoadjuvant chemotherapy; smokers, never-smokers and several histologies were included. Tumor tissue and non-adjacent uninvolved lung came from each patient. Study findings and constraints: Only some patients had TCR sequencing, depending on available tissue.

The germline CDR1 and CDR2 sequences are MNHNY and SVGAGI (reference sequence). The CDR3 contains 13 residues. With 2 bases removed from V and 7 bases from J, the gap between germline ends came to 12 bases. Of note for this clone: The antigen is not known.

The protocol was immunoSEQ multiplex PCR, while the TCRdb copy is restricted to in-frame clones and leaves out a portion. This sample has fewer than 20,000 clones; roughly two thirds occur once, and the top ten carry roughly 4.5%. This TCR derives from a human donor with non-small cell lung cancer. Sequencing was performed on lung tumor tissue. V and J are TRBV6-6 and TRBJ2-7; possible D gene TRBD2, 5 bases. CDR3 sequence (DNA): TGTGCCAGCAGTTACGTACGAGGGTATGAGCAGTACTTC. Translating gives CASSYVRGYEQYF.